This TCR beta chain comes out of a study of blood T cell repertoires in COVID-19. This clone came up once. CDR1 is KGHDR, CDR2 SFDVKD, per germline. V gave up 1 base and J gave up 7 bases, with 7 bases separating them. This CDR3 has 13 amino acids. Assay used: immunoSEQ multiplex PCR; TCRdb lists only in-frame clones, some missing. Of fewer than 65,000 clones in the sample, around 93% were seen once. The chain recombines TRBV24-1 with TRBJ2-1, with TRBD1 as a possible D gene (5 bases). The source of this sequence is a man in his forties or fifties with acute or convalescent COVID-19. Sequenced input: peripheral blood. The CDR3 protein is CATSDFSGNEQFF. DNA for the CDR3: TGTGCCACCAGTGATTTCTCAGGGAATGAGCAGTTCTTC.